This T cell receptor beta chain was found in a study of blood T cell repertoires in COVID-19. Study-level background: Material from acute and convalescent COVID-19 was sourced from the United States, Italy and Spain.

Sequencing was performed with immunoSEQ multiplex PCR; in TCRdb, only in-frame clones are kept and a portion is missing. The sample has 200,000 to 300,000 clones, 84% seen once; the top ten hold approximately 1.5%. CDR3 length: 13 amino acids. CDR1 and CDR2 from the germline V gene are MRHNA and SNTAGT. Trimming shortened V by 1 base and J by 9 bases, and 12 bases separated the two germline ends. Sequenced material: peripheral blood. This TCR was recovered from a woman in her forties who had recovered from COVID-19. The chain is built from TRBV6-4 and TRBJ1-1; tentative D call: TRBD1 (6 bases). CDR3 DNA: TGTGCCAGCAGTGACTGGGCAGGGGACAAAGCTTTCTTT. Its translation is CASSDWAGDKAFF.